This T cell receptor (beta chain) was obtained from a study of cytomegalovirus exposure and HLA in healthy donors. Notes on the study in general: High specificity and sensitivity for cytomegalovirus status were reported for the classifier. In vitro assays verified that three CMV-associated chains recognized CMV antigens specifically. A prior analysis recorded that most TCR beta V segments were productive about 90% or about 30% of the time. The later analysis indicated that the majority of CMV-associated TCR beta chains appeared HLA-restricted.

Trimming removed 2 bases from V and 4 bases from J; junction bases left unmatched: 7. Germline V CDR1 and CDR2: SGHTA, FQGNSA. The CDR3 length is 15 residues. Turning to this clone: What it recognizes is unknown.

The PCR employed 60 Vbeta primers together with 13 Jbeta primers. Here immunoSEQ multiplex PCR was the method, and the copy in TCRdb shows in-frame clones only, minus some. The table for this sample gives 80,000 or so clones. This TCR came from a man aged 50 to 59 in good health and CMV-seropositive. This chain links TRBV7-2 with TRBJ2-5; 7 positions agree with TRBD1. What was sequenced was PBMCs. The CDR3 region has the DNA TGTGCCAGCAGCTTAATGAACAGGGGTGGAGAGACCCAGTACTTC. Amino acids: CASSLMNRGGETQYF.